The 8 T cell receptor beta chains below come from one sample, sequenced in a study of blood T cells in healthy people across ages. Next came a second PCR, run for roughly 6 to 11 cycles, which used a sample-barcoded 5' primer along with a J-beta primer mix. TCRdb re-called the 5' RACE reads through MiXCR, storing one row per CDR3 protein. The table shows hundreds of thousands of distinct CDR3 sequences, with less than 40% occurring only once. Sequenced material: blood. These receptors came from a woman of 80 years or more in good health.

This clonotype was detected many times. The chain joins TRBV29-1 to TRBJ1-2; no clear D gene. This CDR3 is built from 13 residues. CDR1 SQVTM and CDR2 ANQGSEA come from the germline V gene. Trimming stripped 3 bases from V and 0 bases from J, with 8 bases between. CDR3 sequence (DNA): TGCAGCGTTGAGAGGCAATCTAACTATGGCTACACCTTC. Its protein product is CSVERQSNYGYTF. The complete variable domain, with remaining parts taken from reference TRBV29-1 and TRBJ1-2, reads SAVISQKPSRDICQRGTSLTIQCQVDSQVTMMFWYRQQPGQSLTLIATANQGSEATYESGFVIDKFPISRPNLTFSTLTVSNMSPEDSSIYLCSVERQSNYGYTFGSGTRLTVV.

In this sample, this clonotype turned up once. One base away lies a much larger clone, so this may be a sequencing read error. The chain uses TRBV24-1 and TRBJ2-1, with a tentative D call TRBD1 (6 bases). This CDR3 region has 12 residues. Germline lookup yields CDR1 KGHDR and CDR2 SFDVKD. CDR3 region: CVTSDLGGEQFF. The CDR3, as DNA: TGTGTCACCAGTGATTTAGGGGGTGAGCAGTTCTTC.

This clonotype was seen once. The rearrangement links TRBV5-1 to TRBJ2-7; unclear D gene. CDR1 is SGHRS, CDR2 YFSETQ, per germline. CDR3 size: 14 residues. Deletions cut 1 base from V and 5 bases from J, with 13 bases between. The CDR3 region has the DNA TGCGCCAGCAGCTTGCAGCCCCTAGAGAACGAGCAGTACTTC. Translation gives CASSLQPLENEQYF.

This clonotype occurred many times. This sequence joins TRBV7-2 and TRBJ2-1; a possible D gene is TRBD2 (6 bases). Deletions cut 8 bases from V and 8 bases from J, with 22 bases between. Germline V gene data show CDR1 as SGHTA and CDR2 as FQGNSA. This CDR3 has 15 amino acids. CDR3 protein: CASSGAGRIDDEQFF. The CDR3 DNA follows: TGTGCCAGCTCCGGGGCGGGGAGGATCGACGATGAGCAGTTCTTC.

This clonotype was counted at least ten times. CDR3 DNA sequence: TGTGCCAGCAGTGCCCCGACTAGCGGGGGGGTGAGTGAGCAGTTCTTC. Its translation: CASSAPTSGGVSEQFF. The chain uses TRBV2 and TRBJ2-1; the match to TRBD2 covers 14 bases. The CDR3 is made up of 16 amino acids. The V gene end was trimmed by 4 bases and the J gene end by 9 bases; junction bases not matched to a gene: 8. Looked up from germline, CDR1 is SNHLY and CDR2 is FYNNEI.

The J gene is TRBJ2-3, the V gene TRBV30; D might be TRBD1 or TRBD2, each matching 6 bases. The CDR3 length is 15 residues. V lost 3 bases and J lost 1, with 14 bases in between. Germline loops: CDR1 GTSNPN, CDR2 SVGIG (reference sequence). The CDR3: CAWSPNREGTDTQYF. The CDR3 bases are TGTGCCTGGAGCCCAAACAGGGAGGGCACAGATACGCAGTATTTT.

Points on this clonotype: This may be a read error: a much more frequent sequence differs by one nucleotide. The V gene is TRBV6-1, the J gene TRBJ2-7, with unresolved D. The V gene's germline CDR1 is MNHNS and CDR2 SASEGT. The CDR3 has 11 residues. Deletions cut 6 bases from V and 10 bases from J, with 13 bases between. For the CDR3, the DNA is TGTGCCAGCAGGGAACGGATTACCCAGTACTTC. Its translation: CASRERITQYF.

This clonotype was seen at least ten times. The chain joins TRBV3-1 to TRBJ2-3; 9 bases are shared with TRBD2. The trim removed 4 bases at V and 1 base at J, leaving 3 bases unmatched. The germline V gene has CDR1 LGHDT and CDR2 YNNKEL (reference sequence). CDR3 length: 15 residues. The CDR3 protein is CASSRRTSGTDTQYF. For the CDR3, the DNA is TGTGCCAGCAGCCGCCGGACTAGCGGCACAGATACGCAGTATTTT.